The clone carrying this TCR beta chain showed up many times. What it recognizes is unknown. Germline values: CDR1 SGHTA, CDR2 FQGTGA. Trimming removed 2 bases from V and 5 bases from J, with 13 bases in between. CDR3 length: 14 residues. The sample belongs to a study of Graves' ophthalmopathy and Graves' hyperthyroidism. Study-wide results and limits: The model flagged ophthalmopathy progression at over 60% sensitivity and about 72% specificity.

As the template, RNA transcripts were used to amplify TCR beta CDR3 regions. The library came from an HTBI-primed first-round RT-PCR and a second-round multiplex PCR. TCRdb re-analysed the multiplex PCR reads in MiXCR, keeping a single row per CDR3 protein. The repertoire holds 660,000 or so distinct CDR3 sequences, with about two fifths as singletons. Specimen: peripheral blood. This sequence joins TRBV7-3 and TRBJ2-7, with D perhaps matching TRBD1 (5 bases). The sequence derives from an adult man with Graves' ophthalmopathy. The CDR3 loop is CASSLGQGWDEQYF. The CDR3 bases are TGTGCCAGCAGCTTAGGTCAGGGCTGGGACGAGCAGTACTTC.